These T cell receptor beta chains were read from a single sample in a study of T cell responses to AZD1222 COVID-19 vaccine. The data were produced by immunoSEQ multiplex PCR, yet TCRdb's version contains in-frame clones alone and is incomplete. The table includes about 180,000 clones, approximately 91% detected once. Material: peripheral blood, obtained 28 days after the second AZD1222 dose. The origin of the receptors is an adult who received the AZD1222 COVID-19 vaccine. Each CDR3 is given with its conserved first and last residue. Fields, in order: clone size, D gene, J gene, V gene, CDR3 DNA, CDR3 protein. A D gene is named only where the DNA matches it firmly. The listing skips clone size in some rows; elsewhere it reads once, few, many or a size class.

clone size: once
D gene: NA
J gene: TRBJ1-3
V gene: TRBV14
CDR3 DNA: TGTGCCAGCAGCCAAGATCAGGGCCGGGTTGGAAACACCATATATTTT
CDR3 protein: CASSQDQGRVGNTIYF

clone size: NA
D gene: NA
J gene: TRBJ1-2
V gene: TRBV3-1/TRBV3-2
CDR3 DNA: TGTGCCAGCAGCCAAGAGTTGGATGGCTACACCTTC
CDR3 protein: CASSQELDGYTF

clone size: once
D gene: TRBD1
J gene: TRBJ1-1
V gene: TRBV2
CDR3 DNA: TGTGCCAGCAGCCGGGACAGCGACACTGAAGCTTTCTTT
CDR3 protein: CASSRDSDTEAFF

clone size: NA
D gene: TRBD1
J gene: TRBJ1-1
V gene: TRBV19
CDR3 DNA: TGTGCCAGTAGTATTCGAGGGGGCGCGGGCACTGAAGCTTTCTTT
CDR3 protein: CASSIRGGAGTEAFF

clone size: NA
D gene: NA
J gene: TRBJ1-2
V gene: TRBV28
CDR3 DNA: TGTGCCAGCAGTGACACGGGGAGGGCCTATGGCTACACCTTC
CDR3 protein: CASSDTGRAYGYTF

clone size: once
D gene: NA
J gene: TRBJ1-1
V gene: TRBV6-5
CDR3 DNA: TGTGCCAGCAGTTACTCGATTTTCGGGAGGGCTGAAGCTTTCTTT
CDR3 protein: CASSYSIFGRAEAFF

clone size: NA
D gene: NA
J gene: TRBJ2-5
V gene: TRBV6-5
CDR3 DNA: TGTGCCAGCTGGGGGTCCCGGGGGGCGGAGACCCAGTACTTC
CDR3 protein: CASWGSRGAETQYF

clone size: NA
D gene: NA
J gene: TRBJ1-3
V gene: TRBV13
CDR3 DNA: TGTGCCAGCAGCTTAAGCTCTGGAAACACCATATATTTT
CDR3 protein: CASSLSSGNTIYF

clone size: NA
D gene: NA
J gene: TRBJ1-1
V gene: TRBV12-3/TRBV12-4
CDR3 DNA: TGTGCCAGCAGTTTAGGTTTTGGGGCTTTCTTT
CDR3 protein: CASSLGFGAFF

clone size: NA
D gene: NA
J gene: TRBJ1-6
V gene: TRBV6-5
CDR3 DNA: TGTGCCAGCAGTTACTCGACGGTTTCACCCCTCCACTTT
CDR3 protein: CASSYSTVSPLHF

clone size: NA
D gene: TRBD2
J gene: TRBJ2-3
V gene: TRBV7-3
CDR3 DNA: TGTGCCAGCAGCCCTCAGACGGGAGGCCCAGATACGCAGTATTTT
CDR3 protein: CASSPQTGGPDTQYF